The 11 T cell receptor beta chains below all came from one sample that was sequenced in a study of shared T cell receptors in the human thymus. Sequenced by immunoSEQ multiplex PCR; TCRdb stores in-frame clones only, minus some. The sample has under 700,000 clones, 78% seen once; the top ten hold around 0.012%. These same data were also listed under a study on human thymus T cells.

Source material: thymocytes. These receptors were taken from a boy younger than two with a congenital heart defect.

CDR3 in amino acids: CASSLVGGAQHF. The DNA of the CDR3 is TGTGCCAGCAGCTTAGTAGGGGGGGCCCAGCATTTT. The rearrangement links TRBV7-8 to TRBJ1-5; D perhaps matches TRBD1 (6 bases). Germline V CDR1 and CDR2: SGHVS, FQNEAQ. This CDR3 is built from 12 residues. Trimming left V 1 base short and J 11 bases short, with 9 bases between.

This clone was recorded a few times. The rearrangement uses TRBV6-1 and TRBJ1-5, with D unresolved. This CDR3 region has 17 residues. V was pared by 2 bases and J by 1 base, with 15 bases between. The germline V gene has CDR1 MNHNS and CDR2 SASEGT. The CDR3 sequence is CASSENRGPRSNQPQHF. The CDR3 bases are TGTGCCAGCAGTGAAAATCGAGGGCCTCGGAGCAATCAGCCCCAGCATTTT.

The CDR3, as DNA: TGTGCCAGCAGCGTAGACAGCGACGGGGGACTAGCGGGCGATGAGCAGTTCTTC. It translates to CASSVDSDGGLAGDEQFF. The chain joins TRBV9 to TRBJ2-1; 12 bases match TRBD2. The germline V gene has CDR1 SGDLS and CDR2 YYNGEE. This CDR3 region has 18 residues. The J segment lost 8 bases and the V segment lost 0 bases, leaving 12 bases of the junction unmatched. The variable domain in full, completed from reference TRBV9 and TRBJ2-1, reads DSGVTQTPKHLITATGQRVTLRCSPRSGDLSVYWYQQSLDQGLQFLIQYYNGEERAKGNILERFSAQQFPDLHSELNLSSLELGDSALYFCASSVDSDGGLAGDEQFFGPGTRLTVL.

The chain joins TRBV7-8 to TRBJ1-6; D perhaps matches TRBD1 (5 bases). The CDR3 spans 17 residues. The germline CDR1 and CDR2 sequences are SGHVS and FQNEAQ. Trimming cost V 0 bases and J 9 bases, with 18 bases left between them. CDR3 protein: CASSLALKGWGGSPLHF. The CDR3 DNA follows: TGTGCCAGCAGCTTAGCGCTAAAAGGTTGGGGGGGTTCACCCCTCCACTTT.

The chain has TRBV25-1 and TRBJ1-2; D perhaps matches TRBD1 (6 bases). The CDR3 sequence is 15 residues long. V gave up 3 bases and J gave up 3 bases, with 14 bases separating them. Germline V CDR1 and CDR2: MGHDK, SYGVNS. CDR3 DNA sequence: TGTGCCAGCAGTGAGGACAGACAGGCGGACTATGGCTACACCTTC. Translation: CASSEDRQADYGYTF.

In this sample, this clone turned up a few times. The chain is built from TRBV15 and TRBJ2-1; a possible D gene is TRBD2 (6 bases). Trimming shortened V by 1 base and J by 4 bases, and 14 bases separated the two germline ends. Germline-derived CDR1 and CDR2 are LNHNV and YYDKDF (reference sequence). The CDR3 contains 16 residues. The CDR3 sequence: CATSRVSGTKYNEQFF. DNA of the CDR3: TGTGCCACCAGCAGAGTTAGCGGTACTAAATACAATGAGCAGTTCTTC.

This clone was seen a few times. V and J are TRBV14 and TRBJ2-5; 8 bases are shared with TRBD1. V was clipped by 1 base and J by 3 bases; unmatched bases: 10. The germline gives CDR1 SGHDN, CDR2 FVKESK. There are 17 residues in the CDR3. The CDR3 nucleotides read TGTGCCAGCAGCCAAGGAAATGGGACAGGTGGGGAAGAGACCCAGTACTTC. Its protein is CASSQGNGTGGEETQYF.

This clone was counted only a few times. The rearrangement joins TRBV11-2 to TRBJ2-1, with 11 positions matching TRBD1. The CDR3 covers 16 residues. Unmatched junction bases numbered 8, after V lost 7 bases and J lost 3 bases. Germline assignment: CDR1 SGHAT and CDR2 FQNNGV. CDR3 DNA sequence: TGTGCCAGCAAAAGGGACAGGGGGGACAACTACAATGAGCAGTTCTTC. Protein product: CASKRDRGDNYNEQFF.

The chain carries TRBV28 and TRBJ2-1; 10 bases agree with TRBD2. This CDR3 spans 17 amino acids. Germline trimming cut 1 base from V and 5 bases from J; bases unmatched to any gene: 8. CDR1 is MDHEN and CDR2 is SYDVKM in the germline V gene. In DNA form, the CDR3 reads TGTGCCAGCAGTTTATCCCACCTAGCGGGAGACCACAATGAGCAGTTCTTC. As protein: CASSLSHLAGDHNEQFF.

J is TRBJ2-3 and V is TRBV27, with D possibly being TRBD1 (7 bases). Trimming removed 6 bases at V and 2 bases at J, with 15 bases between. Germline lookup yields CDR1 MNHEY and CDR2 SMNVEV (reference sequence). This CDR3 spans 15 amino acids. The DNA of the CDR3 is TGTGCCAGCAGGGCCAGGGGGGCGGCCACAGATACGCAGTATTTT. Its protein product is CASRARGAATDTQYF.

The chain employs TRBV9 and TRBJ1-5; 7 bases are shared with TRBD1. The V and J ends lost 4 bases and 5 bases, in that order; junction bases with no gene match: 3. Germline assignment: CDR1 SGDLS and CDR2 YYNGEE. The CDR3 runs to 13 residues. CDR3 in amino acids: CASSFRGDQPQHF. The CDR3 nucleotides read TGTGCCAGCAGCTTCAGGGGGGATCAGCCCCAGCATTTT.